These 20 T cell receptor beta chains share one sample of origin, sequenced in a study of T cell repertoires in aging, cancer and after chemotherapy. The template was genomic DNA from peripheral blood, not RNA. TRB rearrangements spanning V, D and J were amplified using mixed TRB-A/B primers. MiXCR, run by TCRdb on the multiplex PCR reads, gives a single entry per CDR3 protein. There are about 2,600 distinct CDR3 sequences in the sample; less than 60% occur only once, and less than 6.5% lies in the top ten. Material for sequencing was blood. These receptors were taken from a human donor with a blood cancer.

The gene calls are TRBV12-3 or TRBV12-4 and TRBJ1-3; D is undetermined. The CDR3 covers 12 residues. Trimming shortened V by 8 bases and J by 4 bases, and 9 bases separated the two germline ends. CDR3 in amino acids: CASRREGNTIYF. CDR3 bases: TGTGCCAGCCGGAGGGAGGGAAACACCATATATTTT.

Within the sample, this clonotype is large (0.1 to 1%). The chain recombines TRBV6-5 with TRBJ1-6; 8 bases agree with TRBD1. The J segment lost 9 bases and the V segment lost 6 bases, leaving 7 bases of the junction unmatched. CDR1 and CDR2 from the germline V gene are MNHEY and SVGAGI. This CDR3 region has 14 residues. This chain's CDR3 is CASRNRGIGSPLHF. The CDR3 DNA reads as TGTGCCAGCAGGAACAGGGGGATCGGTTCACCCCTCCACTTT.

A word on this clonotype: At one boundary the junction diverges from the germline segment, which might be a read error. The genes are TRBV6-5 and TRBJ2-5; tentative D call: TRBD2 (6 bases). Germline assignment: CDR1 MNHEY and CDR2 SVGAGI. The CDR3 loop spans 12 amino acids. As DNA, the CDR3 is TGTGCCAGCACTAGCAGACGGGAGACCAAGTACTTC. Protein sequence: CASTSRRETKYF.

This chain uses TRBV10-3 with TRBJ2-7; TRBD1 aligns across 8 bases. Looked up from germline, CDR1 is ENHRY and CDR2 is SYGVKD. After removal of 10 bases from V and 4 bases from J, the junction contained 15 bases not matched to a gene. CDR3 length: 15 amino acids. DNA for the CDR3: TGTGCCACCAGCGACAGGGGATTTTCTGGGTACGAGCAGTACTTC. Translating gives CATSDRGFSGYEQYF.

The chain has TRBV7-9 and TRBJ2-1; unclear D gene. CDR1 and CDR2 from the germline V gene are SEHNR and FQNEAQ (reference sequence). V was trimmed by 2 bases and J by 6 bases, leaving 14 bases between them. The CDR3 totals 15 residues. Here the CDR3 DNA reads TGTGCCAGCAGCTTACTGGGGTTATCGTCCAATGAGCAGTTCTTC. This gives the protein CASSLLGLSSNEQFF.

This clonotype turned up a few times. The rearrangement links TRBV12-3 or TRBV12-4 to TRBJ2-2, with 12 nucleotides matching TRBD2. This CDR3 has 21 amino acids. The trim removed 1 base at V and 3 bases at J, leaving 15 bases unmatched. Here the CDR3 DNA reads TGTGCCAGCAGTTTAGATCGTGTCCTAGCGGGGGGGCTTCCGGACACCGGGGAGCTGTTTTTT. Translated, it gives CASSLDRVLAGGLPDTGELFF.

A few counts support this clonotype. CDR3 protein: CATTTGTDTQYF. CDR3 coding DNA: TGTGCCACCACGACAGGTACAGATACGCAGTATTTT. This chain uses TRBV27 with TRBJ2-3, with a weak D call TRBD1 (6 bases). The germline gives CDR1 MNHEY, CDR2 SMNVEV (reference sequence). This CDR3 has 12 residues. Trimming took 10 bases from V and 3 from J, leaving 11 bases between them.

The chain recombines TRBV6-5 with TRBJ2-7; 11 bases map to TRBD1. This CDR3 comprises 16 residues. Germline lookup yields CDR1 MNHEY and CDR2 SVGAGI. V dropped 0 bases and J dropped 6; count of bases not matched to a gene: 7. The CDR3 DNA is TGTGCCAGCAGTTACTCGGGTGGAGGGACAGGGGGCGAGCAGTACTTC. This gives the protein CASSYSGGGTGGEQYF.

The chain carries TRBV6-5 and TRBJ1-2, with D unclear. The CDR3 is 13 residues long. The V and J ends lost 5 bases and 5 bases respectively, with 12 bases between them. Germline CDR1 reads MNHEY; CDR2 reads SVGAGI. CDR3 DNA sequence: TGTGCCAGCAGTGCGACGTTTCCTTATGGCTACACCTTC. This codes for CASSATFPYGYTF.

This chain joins TRBV6-1 and TRBJ2-3; D possibly corresponds to TRBD2 (5 bases). V was pared by 2 bases and J by 0 bases, with 15 bases between. Germline V lookup: CDR1 MNHNS, CDR2 SASEGT. This CDR3 comprises 17 residues. In DNA, the CDR3 is TGTGCCAGCAGTGAATCAAACTCGGGGTTTAGCACAGATACGCAGTATTTT. Its protein is CASSESNSGFSTDTQYF.

This clonotype was detected once. V is TRBV30 and J is TRBJ1-1; 7 bases fit TRBD1. The CDR3 consists of 13 residues. J gave up 0 bases and V 8 bases, and 6 bases lay outside the gene matches. The germline V gene encodes CDR1 GTSNPN and CDR2 SVGIG (reference sequence). The CDR3 DNA reads TGTGCCGGGGGACAGTCCATGAACACTGAAGCTTTCTTT. It yields the protein CAGGQSMNTEAFF.

Only one count was recorded for this clonotype. The gene calls are TRBV30 and TRBJ1-5; D ambiguous. The CDR3 totals 14 residues. V was cut by 2 bases and J by 7 bases, with 15 bases left in between. CDR1 is GTSNPN, CDR2 SVGIG, per germline (reference sequence). CDR3 bases: TGTGCCTGGAGTCGCGGGAAAGTCGGACAGCCCCAGCATTTT. Translating it yields CAWSRGKVGQPQHF. The full variable domain, in which reference TRBV30 and TRBJ1-5 provide the parts outside the CDR3, is SQTIHQWPATLVQPVGSPLSLECTVEGTSNPNLYWYRQAAGRGLQLLFYSVGIGQISSEVPQNLSASRPQDRQFILSSKKLLLSDSGFYLCAWSRGKVGQPQHFGDGTRLSIL.

Concerning this clonotype: The conserved phenylalanine or tryptophan is not found at the CDR3 terminus, so this likely reflects a read error. V gene TRBV12-3 or TRBV12-4 combines with J gene TRBJ2-2, with a weak D call TRBD2 (6 bases). This CDR3 has 13 residues. V dropped 5 bases and J dropped 6 bases, with 10 bases sitting between them. The CDR3 nucleotides are TGTGCCAGCAGTCTAACTAGCCCCGGGGAGCTGTTTGTT. Translating gives CASSLTSPGELFV.

The chain recombines TRBV6-1 with TRBJ2-7, with 7 positions matching TRBD2. Trimming at V came to 5 bases and at J to 5 bases, leaving 9 bases not matched to a gene. The germline V gene encodes CDR1 MNHNS and CDR2 SASEGT. This CDR3 spans 14 amino acids. The CDR3 region is CASSLPRLADEQYF. The CDR3 nucleotides read TGTGCCAGCAGTTTACCCCGACTAGCCGACGAGCAGTACTTC.

J is TRBJ2-7 and V is TRBV5-6; D might be TRBD1 (8 bases). Germline-derived CDR1 and CDR2 are SGHDT and YYEEEE. V gave up 5 bases and J gave up 1 base, with 16 bases separating them. The CDR3 is 15 residues long. CDR3: CASSRTGGDSYEQYF. For the CDR3, the DNA is TGTGCCAGCAGTCGTACAGGGGGGGATTCCTACGAGCAGTACTTC.

On this clonotype itself: An end of the junction does not agree with germline; a read error may underlie this. The chain is built from TRBV6-1 and TRBJ2-1; TRBD2 aligns across 11 bases. The CDR3 totals 16 residues. In germline, CDR1 is MNHNS, CDR2 SASEGT. The CDR3, as DNA: TGTGCCAGCAGTCAGTTAGCGGGGGGGCTAGGCAATGATCAGTTCTTC. It encodes CASSQLAGGLGNDQFF.

On this clonotype itself: Just one base apart from a much larger clone, this may be a read error. DNA for the CDR3: TGCAGCGTCGACCTCCGGGACAGGGGTTACGAGCAGTACTTC. This translates into CSVDLRDRGYEQYF. The chain links TRBV29-1 to TRBJ2-7; 10 positions agree with TRBD1. This CDR3 comprises 14 residues. V dropped 6 bases and J dropped 4; count of bases not matched to a gene: 9. Germline V gene sequence: CDR1 SQVTM, CDR2 ANQGSEA.

Within the sample, this clonotype is large. The V gene is TRBV30, the J gene TRBJ1-6; the D is unclear. V lost 0 bases and J 9 bases, leaving 6 bases between the germline ends. This CDR3 contains 12 residues. The V gene's germline CDR1 is GTSNPN and CDR2 SVGIG (reference sequence). The CDR3 sequence is CAWSVPGSPLHF. The CDR3 coding sequence is TGTGCCTGGAGTGTACCGGGTTCACCCCTCCACTTT. The whole variable domain, remainder taken from reference TRBV30 and TRBJ1-6, is SQTIHQWPATLVQPVGSPLSLECTVEGTSNPNLYWYRQAAGRGLQLLFYSVGIGQISSEVPQNLSASRPQDRQFILSSKKLLLSDSGFYLCAWSVPGSPLHFGNGTRLTVT.

The chain couples TRBV7-2 to TRBJ2-3; D gene ambiguous. The J call is in doubt because the DNA end fits TRBJ2-5 better. The CDR3 is 13 amino acids. CDR1 is SGHTA, CDR2 FQGNSA, per germline. CDR3 amino acids: CASSLYVGETQYF. Written as DNA, the CDR3 is TGTGCCAGCAGCTTATATGTGGGTGAGACCCAGTACTTC.

The chain links TRBV12-3 or TRBV12-4 to TRBJ1-1; D not certain. V lost 1 base, J lost 12 bases, and 9 bases lay in between. This CDR3 comprises 11 residues. CDR3 protein: CASSLGAGTFF. The CDR3 DNA reads TGTGCCAGCAGTTTAGGGGCCGGCACTTTCTTT.